This T cell receptor (beta chain) was found in a study of Ad26.COV2.S vaccination and SARS-CoV-2 variants (dated by TCRdb to the early 2020s). Broadly, across the study: Donors in the vaccine arm were drawn from COV1001, a phase I-IIa trial of Ad26.COV2.S in healthy adults that was multicentre, randomized, double-blind and placebo-controlled. Investigators remained blinded to trial group allocation during experiments and outcome assessment. Participants in the trial were split at random into five groups of five each, receiving low-dose or high-dose Ad26.COV2.S once or twice, or else placebo on both occasions. The specificity and breadth of SARS-CoV-2-reactive T cell receptors after Ad26.COV2.S vaccination were assessed by TCRbeta repertoire sequencing. A total of about 30 samples were included in the TCR-sequenced set, comprising roughly 19 Ad26.COV2.S vaccine recipients, 5 placebo recipients and 8 SARS-CoV-2 convalescent individuals. Ad26.COV2.S was administered intramuscularly at a dose of 5x10^10 or 1x10^11 viral particles, either as one shot or as two shots given 56 days apart.

The CDR3 runs 16 amino acids, cysteine and phenylalanine included. CDR3 DNA is the only sequence kept; it has 48 bases, read in frame from the first base. V trim: 3 bases; J trim: 2 bases; unmatched bases: 6. In the germline V gene (reference sequence), CDR1 corresponds to SGHNT and CDR2 to YYREEE. The treatment or condition tag for this specimen amounts to: 15 to 20 received Ad26.COV2.S at low or high dose, single or two shots; several received placebo; per-sample allocation not given. Repertoires of vaccine and placebo recipients were sequenced from samples collected on day 63 after the first injection. Between 29 July and 7 August 2020, Cohort 1b enrolled 20 to 30 adults aged 18-55 years at one site in Boston, USA. Ad26.COV2.S consisted of a replication-incompetent adenovirus type 26 vector by which a prefusion-stabilized SARS-CoV-2 spike protein from the original Wuhan strain was expressed. Here is what the overall study found, with its caveats: After vaccination, substantial breadth of spike-specific CD8+ and CD4+ T cell responses was reported. Spike-specific TCR breadth was higher in Ad26.COV2.S recipients than in placebo recipients (P = 0.0014). It was noted by the authors that total T cell responses may have been underestimated by the TCR breadth and depth analyses. Comparing responses between vaccine doses or regimens was not something the study was powered to do. Vaccine and placebo recipients had similar non-spike TCR breadth, a finding consistent with the vaccine containing only spike.

Note on this clone: Its antigen specificity is not known. No base quality values were provided; no much bigger clone lies one nucleotide off.

The immunoSEQ Assay was the method used to sequence TCRbeta CDR3 regions. After extraction, genomic DNA underwent amplification by bias-controlled multiplex PCR, followed by high-throughput sequencing. For the original study's pipeline: To quantify the absolute abundance of every unique TCRbeta CDR3 region, sequences were collapsed and filtered. T cell fraction was estimated by normalizing TCRbeta template counts to usable DNA, which was measured by amplifying reference genes present in all nucleated cells. Repertoire TCRs were annotated as SARS-CoV-2-specific by exact matching of V gene, CDR3 amino acid sequence and J gene to a known reactive TCR set. MIRA supplied the reference SARS-CoV-2 TCR set, which was filtered for enrichment in COVID-19-positive ImmuneCODE repertoires so that public or cross-reactive TCRs were removed. Based on the MIRA antigens, annotated TCRs were further analysed at the level of specific ORF or position within ORF. Depth was the summed frequency of annotated unique rearrangements, while breadth was defined as annotated unique rearrangements over total unique productive rearrangements. Two-sided Wilcoxon rank-sum tests were used to compare TCR breadth between groups. TCRdb provides this immuneACCESS table in a form limited to in-frame rearrangements. Some clones are lacking; in checked studies, under half of them reflect an unresolved V gene, and why the rest are absent is not known. From that table come the V and J calls and clone size; the DNA was used to work out D and trimming. The sample yields around 300,000 clones; 88% were counted once. The top ten hold roughly 6% of the sample.

Sequences were derived from peripheral blood, sampled in a trial of Ad26.COV2.S vaccine versus placebo. The source of this sequence is a person between 18 and 65 years old who received the Ad26.COV2.S COVID-19 vaccine or a placebo. This sequence uses TRBV5-4 and TRBJ1-2; TRBD1 lines up with 11 middle nucleotides. At the DNA level, the sequence is TGTGCCAGCAGCTCCCGGACAGGGGGCGACAACTATGGCTACACCTTC. It is translated as CASSSRTGGDNYGYTF. The full variable domain, completed from the reference TRBV5-4 and TRBJ1-2 proteins outside the CDR3, reads ETGVTQSPTHLIKTRGQQVTLRCSSQSGHNTVSWYQQALGQGPQFIFQYYREEENGRGNFPPRFSGLQFPNYSSELNVNALELDDSALYLCASSSRTGGDNYGYTFGSGTRLTVV.